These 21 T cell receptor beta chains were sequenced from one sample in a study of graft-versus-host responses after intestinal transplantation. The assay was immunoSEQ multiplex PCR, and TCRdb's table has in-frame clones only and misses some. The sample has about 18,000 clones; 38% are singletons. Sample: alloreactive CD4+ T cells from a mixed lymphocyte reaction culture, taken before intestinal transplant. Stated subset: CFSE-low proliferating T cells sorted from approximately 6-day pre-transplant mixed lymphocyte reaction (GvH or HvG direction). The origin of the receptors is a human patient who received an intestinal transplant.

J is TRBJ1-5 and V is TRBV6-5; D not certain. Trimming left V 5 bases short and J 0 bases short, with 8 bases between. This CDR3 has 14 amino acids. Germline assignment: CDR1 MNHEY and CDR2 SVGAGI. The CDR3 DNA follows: TGTGCCAGCAGTGAACGGAATAGCAATCAGCCCCAGCATTTT. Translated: CASSERNSNQPQHF.

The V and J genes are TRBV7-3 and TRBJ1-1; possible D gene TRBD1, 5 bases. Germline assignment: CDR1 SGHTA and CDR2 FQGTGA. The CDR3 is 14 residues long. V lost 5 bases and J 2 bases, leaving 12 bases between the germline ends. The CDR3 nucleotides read TGTGCCAGCAGCAAAGACAGTATTAACACTGAAGCTTTCTTT. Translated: CASSKDSINTEAFF.

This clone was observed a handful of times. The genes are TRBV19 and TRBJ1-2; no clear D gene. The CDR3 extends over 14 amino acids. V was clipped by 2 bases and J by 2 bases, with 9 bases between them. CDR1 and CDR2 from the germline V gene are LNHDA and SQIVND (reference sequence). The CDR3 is CASSINGRNYGYTF. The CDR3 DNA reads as TGTGCCAGTAGTATAAACGGCCGCAACTATGGCTACACCTTC.

The CDR3 loop is CASSVGVGGYEQYF. The CDR3 nucleotides read TGTGCCAGCAGCGTAGGGGTGGGGGGGTACGAGCAGTACTTC. The V gene is TRBV9, the J gene TRBJ2-5; 7 bases map to TRBD2. TRBJ2-7 matches the DNA end more closely, so the J call is doubtful. This CDR3 comprises 14 residues. Germline CDR1 SGDLS, CDR2 YYNGEE.

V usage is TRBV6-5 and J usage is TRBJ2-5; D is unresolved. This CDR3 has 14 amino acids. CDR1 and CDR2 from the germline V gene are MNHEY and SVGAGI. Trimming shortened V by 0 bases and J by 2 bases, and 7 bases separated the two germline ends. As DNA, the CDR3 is TGTGCCAGCAGTTACTCGGGTAATCAAGAGACCCAGTACTTC. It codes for CASSYSGNQETQYF.

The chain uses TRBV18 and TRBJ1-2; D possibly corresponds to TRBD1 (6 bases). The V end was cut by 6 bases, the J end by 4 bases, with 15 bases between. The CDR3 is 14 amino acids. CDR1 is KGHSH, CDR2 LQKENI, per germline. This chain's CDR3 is CASSLRDRSYGYTF. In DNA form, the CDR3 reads TGTGCCAGCTCCCTACGAGACAGGTCCTATGGCTACACCTTC.

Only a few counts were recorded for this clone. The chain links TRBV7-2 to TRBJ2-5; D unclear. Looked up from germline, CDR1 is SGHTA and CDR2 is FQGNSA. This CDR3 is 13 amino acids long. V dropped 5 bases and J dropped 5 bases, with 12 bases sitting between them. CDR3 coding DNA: TGTGCCAGCAGCCTGTGGCCCCAGGAGACCCAGTACTTC. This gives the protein CASSLWPQETQYF.

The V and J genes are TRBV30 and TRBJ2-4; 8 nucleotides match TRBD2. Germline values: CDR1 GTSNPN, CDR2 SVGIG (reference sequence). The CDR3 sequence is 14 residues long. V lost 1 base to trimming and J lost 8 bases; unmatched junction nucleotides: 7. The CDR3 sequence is CAWSERGGRDIQYF. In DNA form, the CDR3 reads TGTGCCTGGAGTGAACGGGGGGGCAGGGACATTCAGTACTTC.

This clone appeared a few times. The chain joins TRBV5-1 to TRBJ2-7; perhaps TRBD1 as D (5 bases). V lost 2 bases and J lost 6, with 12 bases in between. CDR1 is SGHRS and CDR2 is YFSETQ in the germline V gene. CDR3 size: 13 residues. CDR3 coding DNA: TGCGCCAGCAGCTTTACAAGGGGTGGCGAGCAGTACTTC. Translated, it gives CASSFTRGGEQYF.

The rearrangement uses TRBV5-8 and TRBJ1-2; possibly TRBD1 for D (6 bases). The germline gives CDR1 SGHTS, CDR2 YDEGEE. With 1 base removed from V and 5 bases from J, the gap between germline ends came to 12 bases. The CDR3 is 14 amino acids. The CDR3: CASSLWRGTYGYTF. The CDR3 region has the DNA TGTGCCAGCAGCTTGTGGCGAGGGACATATGGCTACACCTTC.

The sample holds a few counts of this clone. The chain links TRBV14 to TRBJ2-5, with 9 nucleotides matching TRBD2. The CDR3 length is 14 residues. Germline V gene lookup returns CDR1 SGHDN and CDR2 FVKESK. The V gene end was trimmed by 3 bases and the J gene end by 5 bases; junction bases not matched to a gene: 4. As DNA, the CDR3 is TGTGCCAGCAGCCATAGCGGGGGAAGGGAGACCCAGTACTTC. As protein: CASSHSGGRETQYF.

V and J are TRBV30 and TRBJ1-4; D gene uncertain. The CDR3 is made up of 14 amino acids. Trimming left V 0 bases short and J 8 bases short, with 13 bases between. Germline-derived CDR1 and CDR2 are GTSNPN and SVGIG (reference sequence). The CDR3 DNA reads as TGTGCCTGGAGTGTAATGCGTCTTGGGGAAAAACTGTTTTTT. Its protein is CAWSVMRLGEKLFF. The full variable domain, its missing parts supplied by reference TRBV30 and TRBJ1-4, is SQTIHQWPATLVQPVGSPLSLECTVEGTSNPNLYWYRQAAGRGLQLLFYSVGIGQISSEVPQNLSASRPQDRQFILSSKKLLLSDSGFYLCAWSVMRLGEKLFFGSGTQLSVL.

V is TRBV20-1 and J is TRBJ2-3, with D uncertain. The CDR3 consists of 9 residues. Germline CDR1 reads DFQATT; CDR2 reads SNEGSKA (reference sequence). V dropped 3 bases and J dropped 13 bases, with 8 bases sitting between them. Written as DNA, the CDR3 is TGCAGTGCTAGGGATGGTGAGTATTTT. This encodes CSARDGEYF.

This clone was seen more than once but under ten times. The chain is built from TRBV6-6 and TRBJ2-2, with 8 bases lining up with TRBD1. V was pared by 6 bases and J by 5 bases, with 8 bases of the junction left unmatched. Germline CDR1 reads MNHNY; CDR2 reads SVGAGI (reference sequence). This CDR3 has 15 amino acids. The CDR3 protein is CASSRGTGWTGELFF. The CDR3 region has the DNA TGTGCCAGCAGCCGGGGGACAGGCTGGACCGGGGAGCTGTTTTTT.

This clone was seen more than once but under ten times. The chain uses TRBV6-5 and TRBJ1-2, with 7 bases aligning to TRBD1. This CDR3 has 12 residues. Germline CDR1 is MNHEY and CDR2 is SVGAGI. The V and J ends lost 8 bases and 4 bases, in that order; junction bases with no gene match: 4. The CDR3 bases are TGTGCCAGCTCTCCAGGGGGCTATGGCTACACCTTC. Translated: CASSPGGYGYTF.

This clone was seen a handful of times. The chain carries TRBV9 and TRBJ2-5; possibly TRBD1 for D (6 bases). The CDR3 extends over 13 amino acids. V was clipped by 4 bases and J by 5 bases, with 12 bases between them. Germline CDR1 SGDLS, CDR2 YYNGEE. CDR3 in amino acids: CASSITGQETQYF. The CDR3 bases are TGTGCCAGCAGCATAACAGGGCAGGAGACCCAGTACTTC.

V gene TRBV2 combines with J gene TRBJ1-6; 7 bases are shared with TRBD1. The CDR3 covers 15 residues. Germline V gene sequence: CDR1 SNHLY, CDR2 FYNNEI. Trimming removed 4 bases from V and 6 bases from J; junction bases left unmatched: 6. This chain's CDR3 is CASSVRGLRNSPLHF. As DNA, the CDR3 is TGTGCCAGCAGTGTAAGGGGGCTTCGTAATTCACCCCTCCACTTT.

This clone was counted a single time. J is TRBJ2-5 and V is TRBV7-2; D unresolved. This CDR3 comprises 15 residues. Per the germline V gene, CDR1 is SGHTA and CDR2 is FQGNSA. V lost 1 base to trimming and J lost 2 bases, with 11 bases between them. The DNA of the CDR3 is TGTGCCAGCAGCTTAGGCCTAGTGTTGCAAGAGACCCAGTACTTC. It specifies CASSLGLVLQETQYF. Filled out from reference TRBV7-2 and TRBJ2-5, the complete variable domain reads GAGVSQSPSNKVTEKGKDVELRCDPISGHTALYWYRQSLGQGLEFLIYFQGNSAPDKSGLPSDRFSAERTGGSVSTLTIQRTQQEDSAVYLCASSLGLVLQETQYFGPGTRLLVL.

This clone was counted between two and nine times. CDR3 bases: TGTGCCATCCCCGGGAGCTCTGGAAACACCATATATTTT. Amino acids: CAIPGSSGNTIYF. V gene TRBV10-3 combines with J gene TRBJ1-3; D ambiguous. Germline assignment: CDR1 ENHRY and CDR2 SYGVKD. The CDR3 totals 13 residues. V lost 8 bases and J lost 0, with 8 bases in between.

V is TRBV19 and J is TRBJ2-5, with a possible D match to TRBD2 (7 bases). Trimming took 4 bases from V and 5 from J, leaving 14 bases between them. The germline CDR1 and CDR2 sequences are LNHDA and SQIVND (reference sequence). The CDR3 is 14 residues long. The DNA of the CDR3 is TGTGCCAGTAGTAGGAGGGGGGGTCGGGAGACCCAGTACTTC. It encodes CASSRRGGRETQYF.

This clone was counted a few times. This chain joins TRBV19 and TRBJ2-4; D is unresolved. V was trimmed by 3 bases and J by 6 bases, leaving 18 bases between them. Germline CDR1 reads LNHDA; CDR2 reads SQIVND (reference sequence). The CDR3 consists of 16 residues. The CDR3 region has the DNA TGTGCCAGTAGTATGATGACGCATCAGTATTCAAACATTCAGTACTTC. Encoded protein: CASSMMTHQYSNIQYF.